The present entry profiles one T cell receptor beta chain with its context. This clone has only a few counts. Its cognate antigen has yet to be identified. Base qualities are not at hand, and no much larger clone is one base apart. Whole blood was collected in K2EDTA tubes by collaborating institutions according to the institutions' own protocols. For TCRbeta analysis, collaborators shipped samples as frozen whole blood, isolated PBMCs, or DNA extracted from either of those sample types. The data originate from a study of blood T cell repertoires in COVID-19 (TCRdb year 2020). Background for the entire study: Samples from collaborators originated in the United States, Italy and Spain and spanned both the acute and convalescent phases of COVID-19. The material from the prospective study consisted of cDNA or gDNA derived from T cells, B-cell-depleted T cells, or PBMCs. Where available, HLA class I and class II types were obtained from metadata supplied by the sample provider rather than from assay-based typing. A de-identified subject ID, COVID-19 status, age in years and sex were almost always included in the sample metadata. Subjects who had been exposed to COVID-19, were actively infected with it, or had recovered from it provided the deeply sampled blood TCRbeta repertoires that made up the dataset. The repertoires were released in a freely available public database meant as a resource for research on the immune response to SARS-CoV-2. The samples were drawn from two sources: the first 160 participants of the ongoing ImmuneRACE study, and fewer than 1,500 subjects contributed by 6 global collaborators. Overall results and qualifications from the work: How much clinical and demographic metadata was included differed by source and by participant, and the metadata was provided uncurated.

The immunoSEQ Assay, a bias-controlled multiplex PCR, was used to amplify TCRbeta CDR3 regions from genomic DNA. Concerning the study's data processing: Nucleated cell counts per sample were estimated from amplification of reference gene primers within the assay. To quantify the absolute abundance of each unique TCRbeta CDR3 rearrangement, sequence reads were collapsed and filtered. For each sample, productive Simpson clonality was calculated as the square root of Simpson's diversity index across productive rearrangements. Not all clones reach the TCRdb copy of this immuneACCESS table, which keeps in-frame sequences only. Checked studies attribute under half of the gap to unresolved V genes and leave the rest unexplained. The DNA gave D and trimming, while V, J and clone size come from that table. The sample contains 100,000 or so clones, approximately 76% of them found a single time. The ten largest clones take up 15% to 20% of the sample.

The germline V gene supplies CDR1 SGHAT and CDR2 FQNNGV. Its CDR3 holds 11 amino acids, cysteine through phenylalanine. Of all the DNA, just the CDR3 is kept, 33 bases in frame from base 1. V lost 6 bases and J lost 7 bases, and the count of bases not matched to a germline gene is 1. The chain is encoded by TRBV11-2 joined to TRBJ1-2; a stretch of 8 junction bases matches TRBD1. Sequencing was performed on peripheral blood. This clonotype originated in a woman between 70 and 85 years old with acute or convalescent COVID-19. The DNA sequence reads TGTGCCAGCAGTACAGGGGGTGGCTACACCTTC. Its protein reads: CASSTGGGYTF. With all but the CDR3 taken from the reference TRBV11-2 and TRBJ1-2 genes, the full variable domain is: EAGVAQSPRYKIIEKRQSVAFWCNPISGHATLYWYQQILGQGPKLLIQFQNNGVVDDSQLPKDRFSAERLKGVDSTLKIQPAKLEDSAVYLCASSTGGGYTFGSGTRLTVV.